This TCR beta chain is drawn from a study of type 1 regulatory T cells. In the study overall: T-allo10 is an in vitro-generated, Tr1-enriched CD4 T cell product specific for alloantigen.

CDR3 length: 17 amino acids. Germline-derived CDR1 and CDR2 are LGHNA and YNFKEQ. After removal of 4 bases from V and 4 bases from J, the junction contained 14 bases not matched to a gene. Points on this clonotype: What it binds is not known.

The graft donor-derived T-allo10 cells reportedly recognize host alloantigens, are anergic, and suppress alloantigen-specifically. Using its own MiXCR run on the reads, TCRdb lists one record per CDR3 protein. The table has about 74,000 distinct CDR3 sequences, around 68% seen once. The TCR originated in a human donor in good health. The chain is built from TRBV4-2 and TRBJ1-1; 8 bases line up with TRBD1. The sample comprised cultured T cells, either the whole culture or a sorted T cell fraction (not recorded which). Subset denoted: Tr1-enriched cell product generated in vitro against host alloantigens. The CDR3 DNA sequence: TGTGCCAGCAGCCCCGGACAGGGTCGGTGGGTGAGCACTGAAGCTTTCTTT. It codes for CASSPGQGRWVSTEAFF.